This TCR beta chain was found in a study of blood T cell repertoires in COVID-19. CDR3 length: 13 residues. V lost 5 bases and J lost 2, with 9 bases in between. Germline-derived CDR1 and CDR2 are LNHDA and SQIVND (reference sequence). Sequencing used immunoSEQ multiplex PCR; TCRdb keeps in-frame clones, though not all of them. The table shows over 100,000 clones, with 65% to 90% occurring only once. This clone was counted only a few times. The sample comprised peripheral blood. The V gene is TRBV19, the J gene TRBJ2-5; D perhaps matches TRBD1 (5 bases). The sequence was obtained from an older man with acute or convalescent COVID-19. The CDR3: CASSGASQETQYF. For the CDR3, the DNA is TGTGCCAGTAGTGGGGCTTCACAAGAGACCCAGTACTTC.